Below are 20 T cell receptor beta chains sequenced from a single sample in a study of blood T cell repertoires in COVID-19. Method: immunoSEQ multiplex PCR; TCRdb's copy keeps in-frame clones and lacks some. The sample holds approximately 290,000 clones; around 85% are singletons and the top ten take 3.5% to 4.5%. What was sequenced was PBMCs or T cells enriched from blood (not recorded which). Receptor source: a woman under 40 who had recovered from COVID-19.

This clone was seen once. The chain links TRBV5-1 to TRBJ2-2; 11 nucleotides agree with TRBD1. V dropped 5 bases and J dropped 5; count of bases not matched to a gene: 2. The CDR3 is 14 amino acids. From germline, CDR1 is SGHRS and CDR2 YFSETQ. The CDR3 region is CASRGQGETGELFF. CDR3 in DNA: TGCGCCAGCAGGGGACAGGGGGAAACCGGGGAGCTGTTTTTT.

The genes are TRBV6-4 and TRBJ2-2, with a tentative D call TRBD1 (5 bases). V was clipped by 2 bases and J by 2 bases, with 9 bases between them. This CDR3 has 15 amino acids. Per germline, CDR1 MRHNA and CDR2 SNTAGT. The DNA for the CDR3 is TGTGCCAGCAGTGACGGGGCAGGAAACACCGGGGAGCTGTTTTTT. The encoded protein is CASSDGAGNTGELFF.

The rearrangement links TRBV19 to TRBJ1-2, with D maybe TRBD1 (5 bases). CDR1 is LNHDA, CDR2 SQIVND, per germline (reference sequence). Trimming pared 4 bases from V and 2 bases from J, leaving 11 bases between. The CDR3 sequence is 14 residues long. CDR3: CASSRGHRNYGYTF. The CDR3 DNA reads TGTGCCAGTAGTAGAGGACACCGAAACTATGGCTACACCTTC.

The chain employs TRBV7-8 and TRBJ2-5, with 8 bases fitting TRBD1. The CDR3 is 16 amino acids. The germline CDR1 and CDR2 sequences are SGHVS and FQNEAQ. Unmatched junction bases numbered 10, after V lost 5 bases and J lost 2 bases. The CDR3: CASSLGPGQGQETQYF. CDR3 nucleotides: TGTGCCAGCAGCCTAGGCCCAGGACAGGGTCAAGAGACCCAGTACTTC. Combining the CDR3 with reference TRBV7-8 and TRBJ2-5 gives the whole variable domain GAGVSQSPRYKVAKRGQDVALRCDPISGHVSLFWYQQALGQGPEFLTYFQNEAQLDKSGLPSDRFFAERPEGSVSTLKIQRTQQEDSAVYLCASSLGPGQGQETQYFGPGTRLLVL.

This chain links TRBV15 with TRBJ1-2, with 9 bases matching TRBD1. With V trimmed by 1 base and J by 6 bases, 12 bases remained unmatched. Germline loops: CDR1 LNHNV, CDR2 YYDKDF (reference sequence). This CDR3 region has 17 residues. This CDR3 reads CATSRAATGGGKNGYTF. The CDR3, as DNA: TGTGCCACCAGCAGAGCAGCTACAGGGGGCGGTAAGAATGGCTACACCTTC.

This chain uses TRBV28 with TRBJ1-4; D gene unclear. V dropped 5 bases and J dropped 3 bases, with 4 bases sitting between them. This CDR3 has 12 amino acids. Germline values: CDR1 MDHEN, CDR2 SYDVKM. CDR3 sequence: CASSLPNEKLFF. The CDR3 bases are TGTGCCAGCAGTCTCCCTAATGAAAAACTGTTTTTT.

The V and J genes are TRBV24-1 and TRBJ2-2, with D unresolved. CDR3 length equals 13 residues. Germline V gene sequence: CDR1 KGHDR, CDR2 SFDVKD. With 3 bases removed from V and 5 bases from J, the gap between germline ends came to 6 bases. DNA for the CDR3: TGTGCCACCAGTGATCTAACGACCGGGGAGCTGTTTTTT. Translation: CATSDLTTGELFF.

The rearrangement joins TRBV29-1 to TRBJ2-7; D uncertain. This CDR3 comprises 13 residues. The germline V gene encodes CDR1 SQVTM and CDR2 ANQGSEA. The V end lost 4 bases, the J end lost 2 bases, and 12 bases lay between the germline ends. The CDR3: CSVAARQTYEQYF. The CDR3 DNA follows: TGCAGCGTTGCTGCCAGGCAAACCTACGAGCAGTACTTC.

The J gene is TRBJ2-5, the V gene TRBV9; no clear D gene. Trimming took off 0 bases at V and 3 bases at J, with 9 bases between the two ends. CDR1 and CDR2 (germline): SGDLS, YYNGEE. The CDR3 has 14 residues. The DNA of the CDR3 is TGTGCCAGCAGCGTAGCTACTAACGAAGAGACCCAGTACTTC. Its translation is CASSVATNEETQYF.

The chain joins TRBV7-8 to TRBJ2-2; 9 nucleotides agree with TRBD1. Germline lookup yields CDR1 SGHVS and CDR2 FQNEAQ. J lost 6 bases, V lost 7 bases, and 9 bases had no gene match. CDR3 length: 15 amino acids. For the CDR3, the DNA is TGTGCCAGCAACCCGGGACAGGGAAGATCCGGGGAGCTGTTTTTT. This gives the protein CASNPGQGRSGELFF.

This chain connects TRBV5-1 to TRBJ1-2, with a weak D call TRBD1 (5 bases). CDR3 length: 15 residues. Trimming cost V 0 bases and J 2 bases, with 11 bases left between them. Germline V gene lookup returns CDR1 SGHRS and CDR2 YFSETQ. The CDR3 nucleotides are TGCGCCAGCAGCTTGGACGACAGACGGAACTATGGCTACACCTTC. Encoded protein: CASSLDDRRNYGYTF.

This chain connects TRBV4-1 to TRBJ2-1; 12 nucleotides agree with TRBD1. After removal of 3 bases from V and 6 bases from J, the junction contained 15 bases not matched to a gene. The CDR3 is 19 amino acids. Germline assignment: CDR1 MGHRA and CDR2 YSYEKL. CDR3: CASSQRGQGARRRFNEQFF. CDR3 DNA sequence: TGCGCCAGCAGCCAGAGGGGACAGGGGGCCAGGAGGCGTTTCAATGAGCAGTTCTTC.

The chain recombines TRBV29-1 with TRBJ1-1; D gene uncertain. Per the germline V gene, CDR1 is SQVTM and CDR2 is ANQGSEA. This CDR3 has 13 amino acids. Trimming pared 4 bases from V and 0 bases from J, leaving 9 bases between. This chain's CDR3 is CSVVSGMNTEAFF. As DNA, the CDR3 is TGCAGCGTTGTCTCGGGAATGAACACTGAAGCTTTCTTT. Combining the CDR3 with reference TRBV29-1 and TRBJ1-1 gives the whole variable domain SAVISQKPSRDICQRGTSLTIQCQVDSQVTMMFWYRQQPGQSLTLIATANQGSEATYESGFVIDKFPISRPNLTFSTLTVSNMSPEDSSIYLCSVVSGMNTEAFFGQGTRLTVV.

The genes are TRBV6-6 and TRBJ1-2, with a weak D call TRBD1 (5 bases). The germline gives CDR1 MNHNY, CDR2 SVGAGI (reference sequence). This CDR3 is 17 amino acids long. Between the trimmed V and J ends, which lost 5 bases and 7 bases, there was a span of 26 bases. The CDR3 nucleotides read TGTGCCAGCAGTCGTACCCGGGAGGGACCTTTTTTTCGTGGCTACACCTTC. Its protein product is CASSRTREGPFFRGYTF.

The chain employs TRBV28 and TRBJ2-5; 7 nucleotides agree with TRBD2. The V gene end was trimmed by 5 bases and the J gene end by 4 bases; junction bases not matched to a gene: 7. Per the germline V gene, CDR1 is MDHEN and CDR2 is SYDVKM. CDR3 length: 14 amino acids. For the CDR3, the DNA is TGTGCCAGCAGTCCAGGACTAGGTCGAGAGACCCAGTACTTC. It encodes CASSPGLGRETQYF.

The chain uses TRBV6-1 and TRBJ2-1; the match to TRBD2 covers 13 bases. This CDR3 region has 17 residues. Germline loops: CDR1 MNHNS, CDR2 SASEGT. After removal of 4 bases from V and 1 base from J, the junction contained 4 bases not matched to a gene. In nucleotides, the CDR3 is TGTGCCAGCAGTGCGTGGACTAGCGGGAGTTCCTACAATGAGCAGTTCTTC. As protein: CASSAWTSGSSYNEQFF.

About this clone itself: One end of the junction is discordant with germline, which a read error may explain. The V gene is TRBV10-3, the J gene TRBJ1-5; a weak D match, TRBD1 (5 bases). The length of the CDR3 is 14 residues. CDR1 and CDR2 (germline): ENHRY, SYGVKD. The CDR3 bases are TGTGCCATCAGTAAGTCGGAGGGGATTCAGCCCCAGCATTTT. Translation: CAISKSEGIQPQHF.

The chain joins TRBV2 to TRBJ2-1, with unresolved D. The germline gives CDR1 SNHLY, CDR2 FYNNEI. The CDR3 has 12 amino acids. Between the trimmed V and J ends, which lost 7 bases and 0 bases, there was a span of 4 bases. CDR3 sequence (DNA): TGTGCCAGCACATTCTCCTACAATGAGCAGTTCTTC. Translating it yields CASTFSYNEQFF. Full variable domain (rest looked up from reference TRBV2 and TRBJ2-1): EPEVTQTPSHQVTQMGQEVILRCVPISNHLYFYWYRQILGQKVEFLVSFYNNEISEKSEIFDDQFSVERPDGSNFTLKIRSTKLEDSAMYFCASTFSYNEQFFGPGTRLTVL.

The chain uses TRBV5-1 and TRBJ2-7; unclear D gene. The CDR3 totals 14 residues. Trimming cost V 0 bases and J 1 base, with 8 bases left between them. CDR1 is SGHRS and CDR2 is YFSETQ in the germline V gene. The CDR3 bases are TGCGCCAGCAGCTTGGCGCTAGAGTCCTACGAGCAGTACTTC. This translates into CASSLALESYEQYF.

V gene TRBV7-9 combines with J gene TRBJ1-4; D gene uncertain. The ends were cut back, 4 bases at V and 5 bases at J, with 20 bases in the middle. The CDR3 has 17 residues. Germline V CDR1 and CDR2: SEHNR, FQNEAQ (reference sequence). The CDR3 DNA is TGTGCCAGCAGCTCCCCCCCACACGCGGACTCAAATGAAAAACTGTTTTTT. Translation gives CASSSPPHADSNEKLFF.